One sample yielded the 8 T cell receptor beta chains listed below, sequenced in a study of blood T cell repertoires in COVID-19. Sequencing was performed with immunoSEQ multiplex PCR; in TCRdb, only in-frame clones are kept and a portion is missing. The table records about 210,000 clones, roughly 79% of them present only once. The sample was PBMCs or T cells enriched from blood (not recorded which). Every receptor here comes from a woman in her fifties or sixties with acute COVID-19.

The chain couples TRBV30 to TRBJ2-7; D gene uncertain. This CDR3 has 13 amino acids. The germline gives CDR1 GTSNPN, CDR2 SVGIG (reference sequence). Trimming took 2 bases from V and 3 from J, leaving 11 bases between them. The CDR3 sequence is CAWSTSPGYEQYF. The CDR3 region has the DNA TGTGCCTGGAGTACCTCCCCGGGCTACGAGCAGTACTTC.

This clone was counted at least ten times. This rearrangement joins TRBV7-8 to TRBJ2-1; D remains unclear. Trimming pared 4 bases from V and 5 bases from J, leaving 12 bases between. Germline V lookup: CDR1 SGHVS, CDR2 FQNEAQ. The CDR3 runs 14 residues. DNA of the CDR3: TGTGCCAGCAGCTATGGTCTAGGTGACAATGAGCAGTTCTTC. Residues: CASSYGLGDNEQFF.

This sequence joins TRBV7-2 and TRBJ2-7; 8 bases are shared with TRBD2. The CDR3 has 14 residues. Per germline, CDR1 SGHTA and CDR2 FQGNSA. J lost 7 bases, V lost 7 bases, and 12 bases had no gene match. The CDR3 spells CASTRVGRAWEQYF. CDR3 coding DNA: TGTGCCAGCACCAGGGTCGGGAGGGCCTGGGAGCAGTACTTC.

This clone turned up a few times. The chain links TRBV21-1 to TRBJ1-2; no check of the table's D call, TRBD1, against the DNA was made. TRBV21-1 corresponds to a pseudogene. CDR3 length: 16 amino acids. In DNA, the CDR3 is TGTGCCAGCAGCTCCCCTGAGACGACAACTAACTATGGCTACACCTTC. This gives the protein CASSSPETTTNYGYTF.

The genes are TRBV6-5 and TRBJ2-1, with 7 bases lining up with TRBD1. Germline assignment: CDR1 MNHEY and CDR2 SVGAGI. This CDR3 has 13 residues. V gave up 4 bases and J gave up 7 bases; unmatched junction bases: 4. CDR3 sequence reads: CASSSDRANEQFF. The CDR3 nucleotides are TGTGCCAGCAGTTCCGACAGGGCTAATGAGCAGTTCTTC.

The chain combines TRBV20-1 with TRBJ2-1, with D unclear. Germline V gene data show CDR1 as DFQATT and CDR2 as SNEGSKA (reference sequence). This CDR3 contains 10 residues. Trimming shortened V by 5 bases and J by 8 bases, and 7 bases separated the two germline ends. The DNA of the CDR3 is TGCAGTGCTCCTGTCTATGAGCAGTTCTTC. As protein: CSAPVYEQFF.

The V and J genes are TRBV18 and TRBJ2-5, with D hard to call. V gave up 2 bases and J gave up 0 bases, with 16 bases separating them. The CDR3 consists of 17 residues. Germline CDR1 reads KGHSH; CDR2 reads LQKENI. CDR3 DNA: TGTGCCAGCTCACCATCCGGCGGTCGAGGAGACCAAGAGACCCAGTACTTC. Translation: CASSPSGGRGDQETQYF.

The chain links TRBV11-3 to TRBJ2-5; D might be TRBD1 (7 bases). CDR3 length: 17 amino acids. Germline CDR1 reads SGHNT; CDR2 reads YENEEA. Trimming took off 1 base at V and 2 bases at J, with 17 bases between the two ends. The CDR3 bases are TGTGCCAGCAGCTTAGTGAACAGGGGAGGCCCTCAAGAGACCCAGTACTTC. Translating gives CASSLVNRGGPQETQYF.